This entry features one T cell receptor (beta chain) sequence. This CDR3 contains 12 residues. The germline V and J ends were trimmed by 2 bases and 0 bases, with 4 bases remaining between them. Germline V gene data show CDR1 as SQVTM and CDR2 as ANQGSEA. The entry originates in a study of patients and donors after allogeneic stem cell transplantation. TCRdb independently ran MiXCR on the RT-PCR reads; one entry per CDR3 protein. The table includes some 880,000 distinct CDR3 sequences, around 17% detected once. The rearrangement joins TRBV29-1 to TRBJ2-5; D remains ambiguous. This TCR was sampled from a human donor who was either an allogeneic HSCT recipient or a stem cell or donor lymphocyte infusion donor (not recorded which). It is not recorded whose cells these are; they may come from a transplant donor. The sequenced material came from blood, either unsorted or a sorted T cell fraction (not recorded which). CDR3 in DNA: TGCAGCGTTGAACAGTACCAAGAGACCCAGTACTTC. Encoded protein: CSVEQYQETQYF.